This T cell receptor beta chain was identified during a study of T cells in Graves' hyperthyroidism and ophthalmopathy. Study-level background: Peripheral blood specimens were obtained at initial diagnosis, prior to any treatment.

Each patient was aged 18 to 65 and had newly diagnosed hyperthyroidism of under 2 months' duration. Uncontrolled infection, other autoimmune disease, pregnancy or lactation disqualified patients from enrolment. RNA transcripts were the template for amplifying TCR beta CDR3 regions. An initial round of RT-PCR targeting the TCR CDR3 relied on the HTBI primer set. TCRdb called the multiplex PCR reads again in MiXCR, with one record for every CDR3 protein. Among around 340,000 distinct CDR3 sequences listed, approximately 14% were seen once. The sample holds many counts of this clonotype. Antigen unknown. Germline CDR1 is MNHEY and CDR2 is SVGEGT. V shed 3 bases, J shed 2 bases, and the junction held 4 bases outside the gene matches. CDR3 length: 14 residues. Study-level points and caveats: In the blood, most expanded thyroid clonotypes above 0.001 appeared as well.

Material: blood. The chain carries TRBV6-2 or TRBV6-3 and TRBJ2-7; 7 nucleotides align to TRBD2. This sequence originates from a woman in her twenties or thirties with Graves' hyperthyroidism. CDR3 residues: CASSYDLAAYEQYF. The CDR3 DNA reads TGTGCCAGCAGTTATGATCTAGCGGCCTACGAGCAGTACTTC.